This record covers a single T cell receptor (beta chain). Its antigen remains unidentified. Primers included in the PCR were 60 Vbeta and 13 Jbeta primers. The protocol was immunoSEQ multiplex PCR, while the TCRdb copy is restricted to in-frame clones and leaves out a portion. The sample includes approximately 160,000 clones, roughly 82% seen only once; the top ten take 1.5%. These data originate in a study of cytomegalovirus exposure and HLA in healthy donors. The CDR3 contains 17 residues. J gave up 6 bases and V 2 bases, and 10 bases lay outside the gene matches. Germline V CDR1 and CDR2: MDHEN, SYDVKM. Findings of the study overall: It was likely that a cluster of highly shared sequence variants was a sequencing artifact.

The gene calls are TRBV28 and TRBJ1-2, with TRBD1 matching over 12 bases. The TCR sequence derives from a girl aged 10 to 17 in good health and CMV-seropositive. The sample comprised PBMCs. CDR3 coding DNA: TGTGCCAGCAGTTTAGAAGGGACAGGGGGCGAAAGGGATGGCTACACCTTC. Translating gives CASSLEGTGGERDGYTF.